This T cell receptor (beta chain) originates from a study of radiation and T cells in renal cell carcinoma (dated by TCRdb to 2018 to 2020). For the study in its entirety: TCR beta sequencing covered some 55 samples in total, comprising roughly 26 tumors and roughly 27 peripheral blood samples. The last blood draw happened 4 weeks after radiation, timed to coincide with nephrectomy. Across all 55 or so samples, more than 4,000,000 unique CDR3 nucleotide sequences, encoding about 2,700,000 unique CDR3 amino acid sequences, were identified. Results the study describes overall, beyond this receptor: In blood, the top tumor clonotypes increased from baseline to 2 weeks after radiation and then shrank by 4 weeks, which suggests a temporary expansion of tumor-resident clones. No pretreatment tumor biopsies were available, so the baseline intratumoral presence of clonotypes could not be determined. Blood repertoire dynamics were not followed beyond 4 weeks after treatment. With a single-armed trial design, the study had no way to address how radiation dose or scheduling affects the TCR repertoire.

Trimming at the junction amounts to 3 bases on V and 0 bases on J, and the germline ends lie 14 bases apart. CDR1 is given as MDHEN and CDR2 as SYDVKM, both from the germline V gene. From the cysteine up to the phenylalanine, the CDR3 has a length of 16 residues. The entry retains the CDR3 DNA only, 48 bases that are in frame from base 1. Remarks on this clone: No antigen is known for it. No qualities accompany the bases; no much larger clone lies one base away.

According to the study, the label for this sample's time point signals: blood 4 weeks post-SBRT, at nephrectomy. The sample's treatment or condition, from its label and the paper: 15 Gy SBRT to primary tumor, nephrectomy 4 weeks later. Samples were obtained from a clinical trial, in which 15 Gy stereotactic body radiation therapy was delivered to primary renal cell carcinomas and nephrectomy was performed 4 weeks later. To track tumor-enriched clonotypes, serial peripheral blood was sampled from radiation-treated patients at baseline and at 2 weeks and 4 weeks after SBRT. Every patient had renal cell carcinoma of clear cell pathology. Genomic DNA for TCR sequencing was prepared using the QIAamp DNA Blood Mini Kit (Qiagen). The analyses included only samples that passed all quality control checks. The immunoSEQ kit was used, according to the manufacturer's recommendations, to generate TCR beta libraries from genomic DNA. To prepare the libraries, a first multiplex PCR with proprietary primers was run, followed by a second PCR that added unique barcodes, and a bead cleanup was done after each round. A positive control reaction and a negative control reaction, both provided in the kit, were run with every batch of samples. The final libraries were assessed on an Agilent 4200 TapeStation D1000 ScreenTape, pooled by volume, and quantified by qPCR. Sequencing was performed on an Illumina NextSeq500 using a MidOutput 150-cycle cartridge, with 156 Read1 cycles, 15 Index1 cycles, and the kit custom primers. The pooled library was loaded at approximately 1.1 pM with an approximately 20% PhiX control spike-in. The study's own analysis went as follows. The vendor-processed data were analyzed in R, and a clonotype was defined as all T cells that share the same CDR3 nucleotide sequence. For clone abundance analyses, frequencies were normalized to the 10,000 most abundant clones per sample. Public T cell clones, which averaged fewer than five per sample, were excluded before analysis. A difference in abundance of at least 32-fold between compartments was used to define tumor-enriched and baseline blood-enriched clonotypes. Clonotypes expanded or contracted between blood time points were identified with a beta-binomial differential abundance model. Tumor-blood repertoire similarity was measured with the Baroni-Urbani and Buser coefficient, and groups were compared using two-tailed Wilcoxon tests in R. The table was pulled from immuneACCESS by TCRdb, which kept in-frame rearrangements only. Such tables lose some clones; where checked, under half of the loss comes from unresolved V genes, and the rest has no known cause. Clone size and V and J calls were adopted from that table, with D and trimming inferred from the DNA. This sample holds roughly 92,000 clones; around 84% were observed only once. The ten largest clonotypes hold approximately 6.9% of the sample.

This receptor was taken from a man aged 55 to 70 with renal cell carcinoma. This specimen was blood, taken from a patient whose treatment included radiotherapy and nephrectomy. The chain is made from TRBV28 and TRBJ1-1; the D gene is not confidently resolved. The base sequence is TGTGCCAGCAGTTTCTCGGCAGTCTTTCTGAACACTGAAGCTTTCTTT. Translated, it gives CASSFSAVFLNTEAFF.